This T cell receptor beta chain derives from a study of T cell changes during pregnancy in multiple sclerosis. This CDR3 spans 16 amino acids. Germline assignment: CDR1 SGHRS and CDR2 YFSETQ. V was clipped by 0 bases and J by 2 bases; unmatched bases: 1. Sequencing was performed with immunoSEQ multiplex PCR; in TCRdb, only in-frame clones are kept and a portion is missing. The sample comprises 85,000 to 130,000 clones, about 89% of which are singletons, and 1.6% rests with the top ten. Sample: peripheral blood, taken before pregnancy. The receptor was derived from a female donor with multiple sclerosis, enrolled in a pregnancy study. This chain joins TRBV5-1 and TRBJ2-3; 12 bases are a match to TRBD2. CDR3 sequence: CASSLGLAGDTDTQYF. The CDR3 bases are TGCGCCAGCAGCTTGGGACTAGCGGGAGACACAGATACGCAGTATTTT.